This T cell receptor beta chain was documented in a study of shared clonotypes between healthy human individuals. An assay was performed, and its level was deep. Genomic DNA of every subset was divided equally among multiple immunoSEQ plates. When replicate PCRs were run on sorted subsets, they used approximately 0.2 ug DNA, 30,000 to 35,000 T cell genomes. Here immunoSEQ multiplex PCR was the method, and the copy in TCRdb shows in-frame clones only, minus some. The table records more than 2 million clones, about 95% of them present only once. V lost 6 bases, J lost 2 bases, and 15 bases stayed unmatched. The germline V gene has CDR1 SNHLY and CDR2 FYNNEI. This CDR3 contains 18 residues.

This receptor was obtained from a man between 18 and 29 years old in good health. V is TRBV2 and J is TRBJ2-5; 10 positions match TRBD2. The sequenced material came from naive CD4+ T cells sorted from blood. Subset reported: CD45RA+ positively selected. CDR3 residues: CASSAGNVRTSGQETQYF. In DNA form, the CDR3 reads TGTGCCAGCAGCGCAGGGAACGTCCGGACTAGCGGTCAAGAGACCCAGTACTTC.